This record concerns one T cell receptor (beta chain) sequence. As processed by the authors: Nucleated cell number was recorded as an estimate derived from reference gene primer amplification. Some clones are missing from TCRdb's copy, which holds only in-frame ones; the method was immunoSEQ multiplex PCR. That table furnishes V, J and clone size, whereas the DNA furnished D and trimming. Of some 390,000 clones in the sample, roughly 90% are singletons; the top ten hold roughly 1.6%. This specimen comes from a study of blood T cell repertoires in COVID-19. Study overall: T cells, B-cell-depleted T cells, or PBMCs supplied cDNA or gDNA.

Patients of the Seattle cohort, enrolled during active infection, were followed longitudinally. The CDR3 contains 17 residues. Germline values: CDR1 MDHEN, CDR2 SYDVKM. J lost 1 base, V lost 5 bases, and 12 bases had no gene match. The sample was peripheral blood. The rearrangement links TRBV28 to TRBJ1-1; 8 nucleotides agree with TRBD1. This clonotype was obtained from a woman aged 40 to 55 with COVID-19, enrolled during active disease. In nucleotides, the CDR3 is TGTGCCAGCAGTCTACCACTCAGGGGGCGCGGGAACACTGAAGCTTTCTTT. It specifies CASSLPLRGRGNTEAFF.